This T cell receptor beta chain emerged from a study of blood T cell repertoires in COVID-19. As for the study in general: T cells, B-cell-depleted T cells, or PBMCs provided the cDNA or gDNA that served as material.

V lost 4 bases to trimming and J lost 2 bases; unmatched junction nucleotides: 12. The CDR3 contains 16 residues. Germline V gene data show CDR1 as SGDLS and CDR2 as YYNGEE. At least ten counts were recorded for this clone. Assay: immunoSEQ multiplex PCR; the TCRdb copy retains only in-frame clones and omits some. The data show 200,000 to 300,000 clones, with around 85% seen just once and just over 3% held by the top ten. The chain joins TRBV9 to TRBJ2-7; TRBD1 matches 7 bases. The source of this sequence is a woman in her twenties or thirties who had recovered from COVID-19. Sequenced sample: peripheral blood. In DNA, the CDR3 is TGTGCCAGCAGCCCATCACCGGGACAGAATACCTACGAGCAGTACTTC. Translation: CASSPSPGQNTYEQYF.